One and the same sample provided the 2 T cell receptor beta chains below, sequenced in a study of long-term antiretroviral therapy in people with HIV. This was the immunoSEQ v3.0 assay at survey level. Clones were read by immunoSEQ multiplex PCR, and TCRdb kept only the in-frame ones, dropping some. The sample yields about 28,000 clones, approximately 88% seen once. The source was unsorted PBMCs, collected nearly 2.9 years after starting antiretroviral therapy. The receptor source for this set is a young man with HIV.

This clone was seen a single time. V is TRBV30 and J is TRBJ1-6; D is uncertain. The CDR3 contains 13 residues. V lost 5 bases to trimming and J lost 7 bases, with 12 bases between them. Germline CDR1 is GTSNPN and CDR2 is SVGIG (reference sequence). The CDR3 DNA sequence: TGTGCCTGGGGGGTCGGCAGAAATTCACCCCTCCACTTT. Translated, it gives CAWGVGRNSPLHF. Variable domain in full (rest from reference TRBV30 and TRBJ1-6): SQTIHQWPATLVQPVGSPLSLECTVEGTSNPNLYWYRQAAGRGLQLLFYSVGIGQISSEVPQNLSASRPQDRQFILSSKKLLLSDSGFYLCAWGVGRNSPLHFGNGTRLTVT.

This clone was recorded only once. The chain carries TRBV4-1 and TRBJ1-4, with 10 bases identical to TRBD1. V lost 4 bases to trimming and J lost 3 bases; unmatched junction nucleotides: 8. The CDR3 is made up of 17 amino acids. Germline loops: CDR1 MGHRA, CDR2 YSYEKL. The CDR3 DNA reads TGCGCCAGCAGCCTAGACAGGGGGCGGGCCTCTAATGAAAAACTGTTTTTT. Translating it yields CASSLDRGRASNEKLFF.